This T cell receptor beta chain was sequenced for a study of shared clonotypes between healthy human individuals. Study-wide results and caveats: Memory subsets generally showed smaller estimated richness than naive subsets did. Clonotype sharing among donors, it was expected, would be affected by sequencing depth.

Germline CDR1 SGHDT, CDR2 YYEEEE. Trimming stripped 3 bases from V and 11 bases from J, with 11 bases between. CDR3 size: 11 residues. On sorted subsets, replicate PCRs used 150 to 250 ng DNA, or roughly 30,000 T cell genomes. Data came from immunoSEQ multiplex PCR; TCRdb stores just in-frame clones and leaves some out. The sample contains more than 550,000 clones, just over 90% of which appear only once. Naive CD8 populations comprised CD45RO-negative cells positively selected for CCR7, excluding terminally differentiated effector memory CD45RA+ cells. The study drew all its donors from Caucasian adults living in Nashville, Tennessee. Points on this clone: The antigen remains undetermined.

V and J are TRBV5-6 and TRBJ1-2; possibly TRBD1 for D (5 bases). What was sequenced was naive CD8+ T cells sorted from blood. The sequence derives from a man under 40 in good health. CDR3 DNA: TGTGCCAGCAGCTACGCGGGACGTTACACCTTC. Its protein is CASSYAGRYTF.